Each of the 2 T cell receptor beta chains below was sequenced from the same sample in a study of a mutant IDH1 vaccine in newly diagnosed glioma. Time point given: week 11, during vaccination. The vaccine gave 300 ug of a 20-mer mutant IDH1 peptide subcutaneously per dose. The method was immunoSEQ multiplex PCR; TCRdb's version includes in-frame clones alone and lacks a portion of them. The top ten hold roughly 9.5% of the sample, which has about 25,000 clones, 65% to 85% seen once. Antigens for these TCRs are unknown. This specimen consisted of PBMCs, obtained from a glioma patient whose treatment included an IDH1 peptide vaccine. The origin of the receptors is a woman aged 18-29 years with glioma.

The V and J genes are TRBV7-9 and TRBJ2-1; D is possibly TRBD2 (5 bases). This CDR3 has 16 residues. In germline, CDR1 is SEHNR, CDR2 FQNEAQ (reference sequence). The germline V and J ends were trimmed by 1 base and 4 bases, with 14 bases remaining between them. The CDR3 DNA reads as TGTGCCAGCAGCTTAGGGGAGTACGGGAAGTACAATGAGCAGTTCTTC. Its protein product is CASSLGEYGKYNEQFF.

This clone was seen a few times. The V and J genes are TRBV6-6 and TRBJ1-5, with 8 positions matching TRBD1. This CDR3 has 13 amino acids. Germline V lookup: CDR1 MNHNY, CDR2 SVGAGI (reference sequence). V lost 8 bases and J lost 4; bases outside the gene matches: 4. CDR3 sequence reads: CASHGQGNQPQHF. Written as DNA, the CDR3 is TGTGCCAGCCATGGACAGGGAAATCAGCCCCAGCATTTT.